This paragraph covers one TCR beta chain sequence. The clone's antigen remains unknown. No base quality values were provided; no much bigger clone lies one nucleotide off. The library relied on the immunoSEQ multiplex PCR assay. The table was pulled from immuneACCESS by TCRdb, which kept in-frame rearrangements only. Such tables lose some clones; where checked, under half of the loss comes from unresolved V genes, and the rest has no known cause. The sample contains around 130,000 clones, approximately 94% of them found a single time. 1.7% of the sample is in the top ten clones. These data are taken from a study of control samples from healthy donors and cancer patients (dated by TCRdb to about 2020). Looking up the germline V gene yields CDR1 KGHDR and CDR2 SFDVKD. Spanning cysteine to phenylalanine, the CDR3 consists of 13 amino acids. Solely the CDR3 DNA is kept, with 39 bases framed from the first base. V and J lose 2 bases and 5 bases, and a span of 8 bases separates them.

The clonotype comes from a man aged 50 to 60 with head and neck cancer. The V gene is TRBV24-1 and the J gene is TRBJ2-5; the D segment cannot be called with confidence. What was sequenced was PBMCs. CDR3 reads: CATSDSGLETQYF. The sequence in DNA is TGTGCCACCAGTGATTCGGGTTTGGAGACCCAGTACTTC.